This T cell receptor beta chain was retrieved from a study of blood T cell repertoires in COVID-19. Methods used by the authors: Reference gene primer amplification gave nucleated cell count estimates. Sequenced by immunoSEQ multiplex PCR; TCRdb stores in-frame clones only, minus some. V, J and clone size reflect that table, while D and trimming were determined from the DNA. The sample has more than 200,000 clones, nearly 90% seen once. All enrollees were roughly 18 to 89 years old and from about 24 US areas. V was clipped by 4 bases and J by 5 bases, with 8 bases between them. Germline V gene sequence: CDR1 MDHEN, CDR2 SYDVKM. The CDR3 has 12 amino acids.

The rearrangement uses TRBV28 and TRBJ1-2; a weak D match, TRBD1 (5 bases). Specimen: PBMCs or T cells enriched from blood (not recorded which). The TCR was taken from a man aged 25-40 years who had recovered from COVID-19. CDR3 bases: TGTGCCAGCAGTTCGGGGGATTATGGCTACACCTTC. It translates to CASSSGDYGYTF.